This T cell receptor beta chain was sequenced during a study of blood T cell repertoires in COVID-19. Background on the study: Sites across the United States, Italy and Spain contributed samples from acute and convalescent COVID-19. Sources were T cells, B-cell-depleted T cells, or PBMCs; the material itself was cDNA or gDNA.

In the source study's methods: Quantification of nucleated cells was approximated via reference gene primer amplification. The repertoire was sequenced with immunoSEQ multiplex PCR; TCRdb's copy has only in-frame clones and lacks some. D and trimming were read from the DNA, whereas the V and J calls and clone size are those reported in that table. The sample consists of about 34,000 clones, 80% of them appearing once. This clonotype originated in a woman in her seventies with acute or convalescent COVID-19. The specimen was peripheral blood.

The CDR3 loop reads CASGADTKLGAFF. CDR3 bases: TGTGCCAGCGGGGCAGATACAAAGCTAGGAGCTTTCTTT. V is TRBV6-5 and J is TRBJ1-1; a weak D match, TRBD1 (5 bases). The CDR3 extends over 13 amino acids. Germline CDR1 is MNHEY and CDR2 is SVGAGI. Between the trimmed V and J ends, which lost 8 bases and 10 bases, there was a span of 20 bases.